A single T cell receptor beta chain is shown here with its context. Survey-level immunoSEQ sequencing profiled the TCR beta repertoire. TCRdb's copy holds only in-frame clones and misses some; the assay was immunoSEQ multiplex PCR. The table includes 60,000 to 85,000 clones, approximately 92% detected once. The CDR3 runs to 14 residues. Germline CDR1 is MDHEN and CDR2 is SYDVKM. Between the trimmed V and J ends, which lost 4 bases and 2 bases, there was a span of 9 bases. The chain combines TRBV28 with TRBJ1-3; D is uncertain. Sequenced sample: PBMCs. The clonotype was recovered from a man between 40 and 49 years old with rheumatoid arthritis. The CDR3 loop is CASSSTVPGNTIYF. The CDR3 nucleotides read TGTGCCAGCAGTTCCACGGTCCCTGGAAACACCATATATTTT.